Sequencing of this T cell receptor beta chain was carried out in a study of cytomegalovirus exposure and HLA in healthy donors. Only in-frame clones appear in the TCRdb table, and some are missing; sequencing was by immunoSEQ multiplex PCR. The table shows around 120,000 clones, with around 90% occurring only once. Turning to this clone: As yet, its antigen is unknown.

These donors were members of the roughly 130-subject validation cohort, a group separate from the roughly 670-subject first cohort. General study results and limits: The study found most TCR sequences rare, yet found some public TCRs in many donors. The authors listed 150 to 200 TCR beta chains as cytomegalovirus-associated. Among the CMV-associated chains, a few were confirmed in vitro as specific for CMV antigens.

This TCR was sampled from a young woman in good health and CMV-seronegative. The sample was PBMCs.

The CDR3 nucleotides read TGTGCCAGCAGCTCCCAACAGGGGGCTGGGACTGAAGCTTTCTTT. It yields the protein CASSSQQGAGTEAFF. This chain uses TRBV11-3 with TRBJ1-1, with 9 nucleotides matching TRBD1. The CDR3 contains 15 residues. V gave up 4 bases and J gave up 5 bases; unmatched junction bases: 8. The germline V gene has CDR1 SGHNT and CDR2 YENEEA.